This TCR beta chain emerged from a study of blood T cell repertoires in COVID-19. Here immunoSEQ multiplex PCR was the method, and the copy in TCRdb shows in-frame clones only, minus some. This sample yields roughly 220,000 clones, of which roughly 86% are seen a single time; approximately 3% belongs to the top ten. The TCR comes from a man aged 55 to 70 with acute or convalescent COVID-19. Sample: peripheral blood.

The CDR3 DNA sequence: TGTGCCAGCAGCTTTCCCAGCCTAGCCCATAATTCACCCCTCCACTTT. Translating it yields CASSFPSLAHNSPLHF. The chain recombines TRBV5-8 with TRBJ1-6; D ambiguous. CDR1 SGHTS and CDR2 YDEGEE come from the germline V gene. This CDR3 is built from 16 residues. V lost 2 bases, J lost 5 bases, and 14 bases lay in between.